One sample yielded the 26 T cell receptor beta chains listed below, sequenced in a study of cytomegalovirus exposure and HLA in healthy donors. PCR used 60 Vbeta primers and 13 Jbeta primers. Assay: immunoSEQ multiplex PCR; the TCRdb copy retains only in-frame clones and omits some. The sample yields about 120,000 clones, less than 80% seen once. The sample was PBMCs. These receptors were collected from a middle-aged woman in good health and CMV-seropositive.

The chain has TRBV28 and TRBJ1-5; perhaps TRBD1 as D (6 bases). V lost 1 base to trimming and J lost 0 bases, with 13 bases between them. Germline lookup yields CDR1 MDHEN and CDR2 SYDVKM. CDR3 length equals 17 residues. The CDR3 loop reads CASSLSQGRYSNQPQHF. In nucleotides, the CDR3 is TGTGCCAGCAGTTTATCGCAGGGGCGGTATAGCAATCAGCCCCAGCATTTT.

This clone came up many times. The chain combines TRBV6-1 with TRBJ2-1; 13 bases line up with TRBD2. Trimming cost V 1 base and J 6 bases; bases outside gene matches: 0. The CDR3 is 15 residues long. Germline V gene sequence: CDR1 MNHNS, CDR2 SASEGT. CDR3 in amino acids: CASSEGTSGSNEQFF. The DNA for the CDR3 is TGTGCCAGCAGTGAAGGGACTAGCGGGAGCAATGAGCAGTTCTTC.

This clone was counted between two and nine times. The CDR3 protein is CASSLVRAAGGPYNEQFF. In nucleotides, the CDR3 is TGTGCCAGCAGCTTAGTGAGGGCTGCGGGAGGGCCCTACAATGAGCAGTTCTTC. The chain employs TRBV7-8 and TRBJ2-1; the match to TRBD2 covers 9 bases. CDR3 length: 18 amino acids. V trimming: 1 base; J trimming: 2 bases; junction bases outside the gene matches: 9. Per germline, CDR1 SGHVS and CDR2 FQNEAQ. Full variable domain (missing parts from reference TRBV7-8 and TRBJ2-1): GAGVSQSPRYKVAKRGQDVALRCDPISGHVSLFWYQQALGQGPEFLTYFQNEAQLDKSGLPSDRFFAERPEGSVSTLKIQRTQQEDSAVYLCASSLVRAAGGPYNEQFFGPGTRLTVL.

This rearrangement joins TRBV2 to TRBJ2-7; 9 bases are a match to TRBD2. CDR3 length equals 13 residues. V was pared by 7 bases and J by 2 bases, with 3 bases of the junction left unmatched. Germline V gives CDR1 SNHLY, CDR2 FYNNEI. The CDR3 spells CASNIAGAYEQYF. The CDR3 bases are TGTGCCAGCAATATAGCGGGAGCCTACGAGCAGTACTTC.

The chain has TRBV18 and TRBJ2-2; TRBD1 agrees at 9 bases. Trimming cost V 3 bases and J 0 bases; bases outside gene matches: 5. CDR3 length: 17 residues. Germline CDR1 reads KGHSH; CDR2 reads LQKENI. CDR3: CASSPPDRGANTGELFF. As DNA, the CDR3 is TGTGCCAGCTCACCCCCCGACAGGGGGGCGAACACCGGGGAGCTGTTTTTT.

The sample holds one count of this clone. The chain couples TRBV19 to TRBJ1-1, with D maybe TRBD1 (6 bases). Germline CDR1 is LNHDA and CDR2 is SQIVND (reference sequence). The CDR3 extends over 14 amino acids. V was shortened by 5 bases and J by 6 bases, with 16 bases between the two germline ends. CDR3 residues: CASSETGPNPEAFF. For the CDR3, the DNA is TGTGCCAGTAGTGAAACAGGGCCAAATCCTGAAGCTTTCTTT. The full variable domain, with the rest looked up from reference TRBV19 and TRBJ1-1, is DGGITQSPKYLFRKEGQNVTLSCEQNLNHDAMYWYRQDPGQGLRLIYYSQIVNDFQKGDIAEGYSVSREKKESFPLTVTSAQKNPTAFYLCASSETGPNPEAFFGQGTRLTVV.

This chain links TRBV28 with TRBJ1-5, with unresolved D. Germline lookup yields CDR1 MDHEN and CDR2 SYDVKM. This CDR3 has 14 residues. Trimming took 3 bases from V and 7 from J, leaving 13 bases between them. CDR3: CASSFLEARQPQHF. CDR3 DNA: TGTGCCAGCAGTTTCCTCGAGGCCCGCCAGCCCCAGCATTTT.

This rearrangement joins TRBV28 to TRBJ2-7, with 9 bases fitting TRBD2. The CDR3 is made up of 16 amino acids. With 3 bases clipped from V and 0 bases from J, the junction kept 6 bases outside the gene matches. From germline, CDR1 is MDHEN and CDR2 SYDVKM. CDR3 region: CASSLFASGDSYEQYF. The CDR3 DNA is TGTGCCAGCAGTTTGTTCGCTAGCGGGGACTCCTACGAGCAGTACTTC.

This clone is a singleton in its sample. The gene calls are TRBV7-2 and TRBJ2-5; possibly TRBD1 for D (6 bases). The J call may be in error: the DNA end matches TRBJ2-7 better. The germline CDR1 and CDR2 sequences are SGHTA and FQGNSA. The CDR3 runs to 16 residues. The chain's CDR3 is CASSLGITGTLYEQYF. The CDR3 coding sequence is TGTGCCAGCAGCTTAGGGATTACCGGGACACTCTACGAGCAGTACTTC.

The rearrangement links TRBV6-5 to TRBJ1-2; possible D gene TRBD1, 6 bases. CDR1 is MNHEY, CDR2 SVGAGI, per germline. Trimming took 2 bases from V and 4 from J, leaving 11 bases between them. The CDR3 has 14 residues. The CDR3 sequence is CASSYGEQGYGYTF. The CDR3 nucleotides read TGTGCCAGCAGTTACGGGGAACAGGGCTATGGCTACACCTTC.

The chain couples TRBV2 to TRBJ2-1; 8 positions agree with TRBD1. V lost 6 bases and J lost 8; bases outside the gene matches: 9. The CDR3 consists of 14 residues. Germline CDR1 is SNHLY and CDR2 is FYNNEI. For the CDR3, the DNA is TGTGCCAGCAGCGGGACAGGTGGGGCGGATGAGCAGTTCTTC. Translating gives CASSGTGGADEQFF.

This clone was counted between two and nine times. This chain uses TRBV7-2 with TRBJ2-3, with D tentatively TRBD1 (6 bases). The CDR3 is 17 amino acids. The germline V gene has CDR1 SGHTA and CDR2 FQGNSA. Trimming stripped 4 bases from V and 3 bases from J, with 20 bases between. The CDR3 loop is CASSSGASGRRTDTQYF. The CDR3 region has the DNA TGTGCCAGCAGCTCAGGGGCCTCCGGGCGGAGAACAGATACGCAGTATTTT.

The chain employs TRBV25-1 and TRBJ2-1, with a weak D call TRBD1 (5 bases). V was trimmed by 1 base and J by 5 bases, leaving 12 bases between them. Germline CDR1 is MGHDK and CDR2 is SYGVNS. The CDR3 consists of 15 residues. CDR3 region: CASSEFQGGDNEQFF. The CDR3 coding sequence is TGTGCCAGCAGTGAATTCCAGGGTGGGGACAATGAGCAGTTCTTC.

The chain has TRBV6-5 and TRBJ1-1; 9 nucleotides align to TRBD1. The ends lost 5 bases at V and 3 bases at J; junction bases unmatched: 4. The CDR3 loop spans 14 amino acids. Germline loops: CDR1 MNHEY, CDR2 SVGAGI. In DNA form, the CDR3 reads TGTGCCAGCAGTAAACGGGACAGGGACACTGAAGCTTTCTTT. Translating gives CASSKRDRDTEAFF.

The rearrangement joins TRBV9 to TRBJ2-2; 9 bases are a match to TRBD2. With V trimmed by 3 bases and J by 2 bases, 2 bases remained unmatched. This CDR3 comprises 15 residues. CDR1 SGDLS and CDR2 YYNGEE come from the germline V gene. The CDR3 sequence is CASSEREANTGELFF. CDR3 bases: TGTGCCAGCAGCGAGCGGGAGGCCAACACCGGGGAGCTGTTTTTT.

The V call is TRBV5-5, the J call TRBJ1-5; D is unresolved. The CDR3 covers 14 residues. Germline CDR1 and CDR2: SGHKS and YYEKEE (reference sequence). Trimming left V 0 bases short and J 6 bases short, with 10 bases between. The CDR3 DNA reads as TGTGCCAGCAGCTTGGGGCCGATCATTCAGCCCCAGCATTTT. Translated: CASSLGPIIQPQHF. Complete variable domain (other parts from reference TRBV5-5 and TRBJ1-5): DAGVTQSPTHLIKTRGQQVTLRCSPISGHKSVSWYQQVLGQGPQFIFQYYEKEERGRGNFPDRFSARQFPNYSSELNVNALLLGDSALYLCASSLGPIIQPQHFGDGTRLSIL.

This rearrangement joins TRBV7-9 to TRBJ1-4; D is uncertain. V shed 5 bases and J shed 7 bases, with 14 bases lying between them. Germline-derived CDR1 and CDR2 are SEHNR and FQNEAQ (reference sequence). This CDR3 has 14 amino acids. The CDR3: CASSRSNRGEKLFF. Written as DNA, the CDR3 is TGTGCCAGCAGCCGCTCGAATCGGGGTGAAAAACTGTTTTTT.

This clone was counted only a few times. The chain recombines TRBV5-8 with TRBJ2-7; TRBD1 is a possible D gene (7 bases). The V end lost 1 base, the J end lost 2 bases, and 13 bases lay between the germline ends. Germline V lookup: CDR1 SGHTS, CDR2 YDEGEE. The length of the CDR3 is 15 residues. The CDR3 region is CASSLRQGGTYEQYF. The DNA of the CDR3 is TGTGCCAGCAGCTTGAGACAGGGAGGCACCTACGAGCAGTACTTC.

The chain joins TRBV6-5 to TRBJ2-3; maybe TRBD2 (5 bases). CDR3 size: 16 residues. The V gene's germline CDR1 is MNHEY and CDR2 SVGAGI. Trimming cost V 1 base and J 5 bases, with 16 bases left between them. The CDR3 DNA sequence: TGTGCCAGCAGTTACTTAGGGCGGCTAGCAGGAGATACGCAGTATTTT. Amino acids: CASSYLGRLAGDTQYF.

This clone was observed a single time. V and J are TRBV27 and TRBJ1-5; D is ambiguous. Trimming left V 5 bases short and J 5 bases short, with 19 bases between. This CDR3 has 16 residues. Germline CDR1 reads MNHEY; CDR2 reads SMNVEV (reference sequence). For the CDR3, the DNA is TGTGCCAGCAGTCCAGTGGCGGCAGGAGGACATCAGCCCCAGCATTTT. Residues: CASSPVAAGGHQPQHF.

This rearrangement joins TRBV6-5 to TRBJ1-5; TRBD1 matches at 8 bases. In germline, CDR1 is MNHEY, CDR2 SVGAGI. The CDR3 sequence is 13 residues long. J gave up 0 bases and V 9 bases, and 1 base lay outside the gene matches. The CDR3 spells CARGQGSNQPQHF. Here the CDR3 DNA reads TGTGCCAGAGGACAGGGTAGCAATCAGCCCCAGCATTTT.

The V gene is TRBV2, the J gene TRBJ2-4, with D maybe TRBD2 (6 bases). Deletions cut 7 bases from V and 5 bases from J, with 12 bases between. The CDR3 has 13 amino acids. Germline lookup yields CDR1 SNHLY and CDR2 FYNNEI. CDR3 coding DNA: TGTGCCAGCAACGGGGGAAATGAAAACATTCAGTACTTC. Translating gives CASNGGNENIQYF.

V gene TRBV9 combines with J gene TRBJ1-4; D is possibly TRBD1 (5 bases). V lost 0 bases and J 7 bases, leaving 10 bases between the germline ends. Per the germline V gene, CDR1 is SGDLS and CDR2 is YYNGEE. The CDR3 has 14 residues. The CDR3 loop reads CASSVGQGGEKLFF. The CDR3 DNA reads as TGTGCCAGCAGCGTAGGGCAGGGTGGTGAAAAACTGTTTTTT.

J is TRBJ2-1 and V is TRBV5-8; maybe TRBD2 (6 bases). V was trimmed by 3 bases and J by 3 bases, leaving 13 bases between them. This CDR3 has 15 amino acids. Per germline, CDR1 SGHTS and CDR2 YDEGEE. The CDR3 DNA reads TGTGCCAGCAGCTCCCATCTAGCGAACTACAATGAGCAGTTCTTC. Amino acid sequence: CASSSHLANYNEQFF.

This chain links TRBV14 with TRBJ2-7; 9 bases match TRBD2. The V gene's germline CDR1 is SGHDN and CDR2 FVKESK. The V gene end was trimmed by 1 base and the J gene end by 5 bases; junction bases not matched to a gene: 9. CDR3 length: 16 amino acids. CDR3 sequence (DNA): TGTGCCAGCAGCCAAGCTGTTAGCGGGAGCGTCCACGAGCAGTACTTC. As protein: CASSQAVSGSVHEQYF.

The chain's CDR3 is CAISSDRGYEQYF. The CDR3 nucleotides read TGTGCCATCAGTTCGGACAGGGGTTACGAGCAGTACTTC. The chain employs TRBV10-3 and TRBJ2-7; 9 nucleotides match TRBD1. With 5 bases clipped from V and 4 bases from J, the junction kept 3 bases outside the gene matches. The CDR3 totals 13 residues. CDR1 ENHRY and CDR2 SYGVKD come from the germline V gene.